The clone carrying this T cell receptor beta chain was recorded at least ten times. Trimming removed 5 bases at V and 5 bases at J, with 9 bases between. There are 12 residues in the CDR3. Germline V gene lookup returns CDR1 LGHDT and CDR2 YNNKEL (reference sequence). The source material, RNA transcripts, was used to amplify TCR beta CDR3 regions. HTBI primers drove first-round RT-PCR of the TCR CDR3. One entry per CDR3 protein, called by TCRdb with MiXCR from the multiplex PCR reads. Seen here are about 420,000 distinct CDR3 sequences, 15% to 18% observed once, and the top ten hold around 7.3%. These data belong to a study of T cells in Graves' hyperthyroidism and ophthalmopathy.

The chain employs TRBV3-1 and TRBJ1-2; D uncertain. This clonotype was sampled from a young woman with Graves' hyperthyroidism. Sequenced material: blood. The CDR3 DNA is TGTGCCAGCAGCGAAGTCGGGTATGGCTACACCTTC. It codes for CASSEVGYGYTF.